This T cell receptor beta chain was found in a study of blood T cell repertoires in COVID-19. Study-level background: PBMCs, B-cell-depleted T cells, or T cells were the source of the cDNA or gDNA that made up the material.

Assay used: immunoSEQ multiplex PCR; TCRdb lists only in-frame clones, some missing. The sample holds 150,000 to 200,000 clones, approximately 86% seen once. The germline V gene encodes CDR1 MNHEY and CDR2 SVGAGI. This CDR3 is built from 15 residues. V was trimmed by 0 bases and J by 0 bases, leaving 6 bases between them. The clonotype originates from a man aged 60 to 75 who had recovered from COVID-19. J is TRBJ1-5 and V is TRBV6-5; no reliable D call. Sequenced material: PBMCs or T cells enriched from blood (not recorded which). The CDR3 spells CASSYSLSSNQPQHF. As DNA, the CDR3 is TGTGCCAGCAGTTACTCCTTGAGTAGCAATCAGCCCCAGCATTTT.